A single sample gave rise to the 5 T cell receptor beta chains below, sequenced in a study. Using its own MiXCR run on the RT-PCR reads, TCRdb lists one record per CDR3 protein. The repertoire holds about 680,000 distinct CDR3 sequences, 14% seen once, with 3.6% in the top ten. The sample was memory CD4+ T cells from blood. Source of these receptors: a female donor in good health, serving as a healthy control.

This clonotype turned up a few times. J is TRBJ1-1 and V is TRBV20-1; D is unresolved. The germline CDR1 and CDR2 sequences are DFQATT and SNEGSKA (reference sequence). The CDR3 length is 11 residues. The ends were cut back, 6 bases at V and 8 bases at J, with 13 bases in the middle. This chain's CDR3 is CSAKRAMEAFF. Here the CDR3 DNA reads TGCAGTGCCAAGAGGGCCATGGAAGCTTTCTTT.

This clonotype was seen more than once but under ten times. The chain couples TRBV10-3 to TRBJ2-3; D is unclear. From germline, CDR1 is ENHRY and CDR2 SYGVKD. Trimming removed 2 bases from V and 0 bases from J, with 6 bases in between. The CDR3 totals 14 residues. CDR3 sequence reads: CAISEGFSTDTQYF. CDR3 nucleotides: TGTGCCATCAGTGAGGGTTTTAGCACAGATACGCAGTATTTT.

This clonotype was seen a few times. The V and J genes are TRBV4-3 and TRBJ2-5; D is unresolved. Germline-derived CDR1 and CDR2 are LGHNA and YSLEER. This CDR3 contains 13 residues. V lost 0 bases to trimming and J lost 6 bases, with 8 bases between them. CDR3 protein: CASSQDTVKTQYF. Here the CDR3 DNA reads TGCGCCAGCAGCCAAGATACGGTAAAGACCCAGTACTTC.

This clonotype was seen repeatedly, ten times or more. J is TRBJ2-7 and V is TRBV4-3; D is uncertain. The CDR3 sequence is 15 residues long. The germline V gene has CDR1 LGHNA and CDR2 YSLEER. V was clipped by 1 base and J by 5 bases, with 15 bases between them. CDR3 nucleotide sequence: TGCGCCAGCAGCCAAGTCCTAGGAAGGGCGGACGAGCAGTACTTC. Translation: CASSQVLGRADEQYF.

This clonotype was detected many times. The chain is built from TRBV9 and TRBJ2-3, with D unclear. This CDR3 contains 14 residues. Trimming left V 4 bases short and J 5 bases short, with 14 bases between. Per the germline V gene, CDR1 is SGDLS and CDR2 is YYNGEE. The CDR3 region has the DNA TGTGCCAGCAGCTCCCCCACTCCGGGAGATACGCAGTATTTT. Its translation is CASSSPTPGDTQYF.